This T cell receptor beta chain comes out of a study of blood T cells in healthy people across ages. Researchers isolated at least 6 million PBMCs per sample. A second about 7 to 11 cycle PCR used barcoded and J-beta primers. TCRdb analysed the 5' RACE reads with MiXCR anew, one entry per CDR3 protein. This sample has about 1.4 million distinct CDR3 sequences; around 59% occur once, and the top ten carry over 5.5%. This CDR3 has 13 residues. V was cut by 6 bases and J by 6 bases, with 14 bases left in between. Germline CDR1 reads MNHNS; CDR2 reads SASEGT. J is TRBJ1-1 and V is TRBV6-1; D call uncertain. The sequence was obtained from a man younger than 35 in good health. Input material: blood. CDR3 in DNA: TGTGCCAGCAGAGGGTATAACAAACCTGAAGCTTTCTTT. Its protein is CASRGYNKPEAFF.